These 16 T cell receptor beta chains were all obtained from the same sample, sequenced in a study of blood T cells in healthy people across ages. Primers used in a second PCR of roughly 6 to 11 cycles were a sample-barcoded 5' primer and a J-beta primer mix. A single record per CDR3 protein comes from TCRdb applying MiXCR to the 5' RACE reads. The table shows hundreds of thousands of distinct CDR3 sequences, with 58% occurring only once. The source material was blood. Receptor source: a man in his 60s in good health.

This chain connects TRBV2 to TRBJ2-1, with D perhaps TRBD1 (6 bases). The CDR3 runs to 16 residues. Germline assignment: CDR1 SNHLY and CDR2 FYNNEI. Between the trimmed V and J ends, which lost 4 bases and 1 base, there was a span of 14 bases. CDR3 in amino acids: CASSASRTVSYNEQFF. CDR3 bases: TGTGCCAGCAGTGCTAGCAGGACAGTTTCCTACAATGAGCAGTTCTTC.

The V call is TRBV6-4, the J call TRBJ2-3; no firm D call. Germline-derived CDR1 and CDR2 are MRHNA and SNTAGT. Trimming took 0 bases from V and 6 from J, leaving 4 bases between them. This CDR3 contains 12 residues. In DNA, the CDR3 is TGTGCCAGCAGTGACTCGGCGGATACGCAGTATTTT. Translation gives CASSDSADTQYF.

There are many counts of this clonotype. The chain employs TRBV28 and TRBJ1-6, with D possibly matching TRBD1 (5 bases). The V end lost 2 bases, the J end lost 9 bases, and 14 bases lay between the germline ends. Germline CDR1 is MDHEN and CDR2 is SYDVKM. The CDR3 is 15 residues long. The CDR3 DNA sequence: TGTGCCAGCAGTTTAAATCGTCCGGGGACTTCACCCCTCCACTTT. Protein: CASSLNRPGTSPLHF. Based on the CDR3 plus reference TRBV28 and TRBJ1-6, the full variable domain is DVKVTQSSRYLVKRTGEKVFLECVQDMDHENMFWYRQDPGLGLRLIYFSYDVKMKEKGDIPEGYSVSREKKERFSLILESASTNQTSMYLCASSLNRPGTSPLHFGNGTRLTVT.

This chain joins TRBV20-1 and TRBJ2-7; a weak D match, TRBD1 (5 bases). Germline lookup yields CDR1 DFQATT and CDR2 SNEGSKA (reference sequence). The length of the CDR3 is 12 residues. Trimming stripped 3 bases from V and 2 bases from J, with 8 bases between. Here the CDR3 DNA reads TGCAGTGCTAGCAAGACAGCCTACGAGCAGTACTTC. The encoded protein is CSASKTAYEQYF.

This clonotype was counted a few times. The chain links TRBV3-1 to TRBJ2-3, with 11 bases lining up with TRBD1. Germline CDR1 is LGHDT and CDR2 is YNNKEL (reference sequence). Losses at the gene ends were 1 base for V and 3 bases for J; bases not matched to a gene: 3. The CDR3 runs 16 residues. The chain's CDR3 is CASSQGTGGLTDTQYF. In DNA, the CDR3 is TGTGCCAGCAGCCAAGGGACAGGGGGCTTGACAGATACGCAGTATTTT.

The CDR3, as DNA: TGTGCCAGCACGGTTGGCACTGAAGCTTTCTTT. Translating gives CASTVGTEAFF. The chain joins TRBV2 to TRBJ1-1, with D uncertain. V was trimmed by 7 bases and J by 4 bases, leaving 7 bases between them. Germline V gene sequence: CDR1 SNHLY, CDR2 FYNNEI. This CDR3 region has 11 residues. Together with reference TRBV2 and TRBJ1-1, the CDR3 gives the full variable domain: EPEVTQTPSHQVTQMGQEVILRCVPISNHLYFYWYRQILGQKVEFLVSFYNNEISEKSEIFDDQFSVERPDGSNFTLKIRSTKLEDSAMYFCASTVGTEAFFGQGTRLTVV.

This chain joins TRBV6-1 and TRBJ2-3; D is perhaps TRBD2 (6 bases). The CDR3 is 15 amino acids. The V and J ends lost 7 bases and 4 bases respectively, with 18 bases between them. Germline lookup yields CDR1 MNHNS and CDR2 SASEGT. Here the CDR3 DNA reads TGTGCCAGCACAGGTCGTACGGGAGTGTCAGATACGCAGTATTTT. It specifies CASTGRTGVSDTQYF.

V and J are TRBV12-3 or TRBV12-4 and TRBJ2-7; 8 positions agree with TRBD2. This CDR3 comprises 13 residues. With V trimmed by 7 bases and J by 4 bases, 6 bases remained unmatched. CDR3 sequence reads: CASNRGGGYEQYF. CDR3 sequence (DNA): TGTGCCAGCAATCGGGGGGGCGGATACGAGCAGTACTTC.

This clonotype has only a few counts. For the CDR3, the DNA is TGTGCCAGCAGCTACCGGACAGTTTACAATGAGCAGTTCTTC. As protein: CASSYRTVYNEQFF. The chain uses TRBV7-2 and TRBJ2-1, with D perhaps TRBD1 (6 bases). V was pared by 4 bases and J by 4 bases, with 11 bases between. The CDR3 consists of 14 residues. Germline-derived CDR1 and CDR2 are SGHTA and FQGNSA. The full variable domain, completed using reference TRBV7-2 and TRBJ2-1, is GAGVSQSPSNKVTEKGKDVELRCDPISGHTALYWYRQSLGQGLEFLIYFQGNSAPDKSGLPSDRFSAERTGGSVSTLTIQRTQQEDSAVYLCASSYRTVYNEQFFGPGTRLTVL.

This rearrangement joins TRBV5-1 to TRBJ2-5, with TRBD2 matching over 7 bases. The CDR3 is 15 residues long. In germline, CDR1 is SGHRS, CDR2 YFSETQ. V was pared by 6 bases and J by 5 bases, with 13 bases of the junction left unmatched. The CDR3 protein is CASKVWSSGIETQYF. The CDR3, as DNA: TGCGCCAGCAAGGTTTGGTCGAGCGGGATTGAGACCCAGTACTTC.

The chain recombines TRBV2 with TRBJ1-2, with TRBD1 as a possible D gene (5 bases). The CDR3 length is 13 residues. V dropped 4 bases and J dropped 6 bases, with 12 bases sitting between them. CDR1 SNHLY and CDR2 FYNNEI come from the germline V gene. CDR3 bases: TGTGCCAGCAGTGTCTCGGGGGTGGATGGCTACACCTTC. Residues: CASSVSGVDGYTF.

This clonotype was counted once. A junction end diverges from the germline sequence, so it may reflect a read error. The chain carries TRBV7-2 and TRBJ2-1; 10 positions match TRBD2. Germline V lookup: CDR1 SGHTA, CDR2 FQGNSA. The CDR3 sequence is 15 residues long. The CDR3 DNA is TGTGCCAGCGGCTTAGGACTAGCGGATTACAATGAGCAGTTCTTC. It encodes CASGLGLADYNEQFF.

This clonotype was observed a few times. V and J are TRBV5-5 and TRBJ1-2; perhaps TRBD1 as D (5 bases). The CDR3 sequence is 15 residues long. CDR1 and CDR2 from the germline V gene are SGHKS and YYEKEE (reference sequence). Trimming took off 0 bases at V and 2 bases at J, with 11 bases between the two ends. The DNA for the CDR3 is TGTGCCAGCAGCTTGGCGGGGGACCAAAACTATGGCTACACCTTC. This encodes CASSLAGDQNYGYTF.

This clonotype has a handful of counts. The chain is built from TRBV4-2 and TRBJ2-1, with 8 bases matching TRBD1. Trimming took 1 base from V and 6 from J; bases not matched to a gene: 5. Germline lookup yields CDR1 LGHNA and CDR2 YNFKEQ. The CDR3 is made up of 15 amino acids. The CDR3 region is CASSQADRETNEQFF. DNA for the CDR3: TGTGCCAGCAGCCAAGCGGACAGGGAAACCAATGAGCAGTTCTTC.

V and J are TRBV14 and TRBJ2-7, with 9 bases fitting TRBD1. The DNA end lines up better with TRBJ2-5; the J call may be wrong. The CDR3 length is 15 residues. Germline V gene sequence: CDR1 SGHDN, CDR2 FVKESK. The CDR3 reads CASSQATGGWETQYF. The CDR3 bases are TGTGCCAGCAGCCAAGCAACAGGGGGCTGGGAGACCCAGTACTTC.

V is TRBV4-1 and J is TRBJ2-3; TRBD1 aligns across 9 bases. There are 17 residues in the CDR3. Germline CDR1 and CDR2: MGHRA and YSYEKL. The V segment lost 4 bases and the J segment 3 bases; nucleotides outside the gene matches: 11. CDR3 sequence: CASSRTTGGALTDTQYF. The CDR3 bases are TGCGCCAGCAGCCGGACCACAGGGGGCGCGTTGACAGATACGCAGTATTTT.